The clone carrying this T cell receptor beta chain was counted at least ten times. These data belong to a study of T cells in Graves' hyperthyroidism and ophthalmopathy. The authors obtained PBMCs from about 9.5 ml of fresh peripheral blood. RNA transcripts were the template for amplifying TCR beta CDR3 regions. TCR CDR3 regions were first amplified by RT-PCR with HTBI primers. TCRdb analysed the multiplex PCR reads with MiXCR anew, one entry per CDR3 protein. In the table there are 380,000 or so distinct CDR3 sequences, roughly 13% of which are singletons. The sequenced material came from blood. The TCR sequence derives from a man younger than 45 with Graves' hyperthyroidism that later progressed to Graves' ophthalmopathy.

CDR3 sequence (DNA): TGTGCCAGCAGTCCCTCCACGGGACAGGGGGCCGAGCAGTACTTC. Amino acids: CASSPSTGQGAEQYF. The chain has TRBV28 and TRBJ2-7; TRBD1 matches 12 bases. The length of the CDR3 is 15 residues. With 5 bases clipped from V and 6 bases from J, the junction kept 8 bases outside the gene matches. Germline assignment: CDR1 MDHEN and CDR2 SYDVKM.